In its sample, the clone carrying this TCR beta chain was seen a few times. What it binds is not known. Trimming stripped 3 bases from V and 7 bases from J, with 22 bases between. Germline CDR1 and CDR2: LNHNV and YYDKDF (reference sequence). The CDR3 sequence is 17 residues long. The data originate from a study of T cells after yellow fever vaccination. Overall study context: When fractions had low cell numbers, they were prepared with SMART-Seq v4 Ultra Low Input. Study-wide results and limits: Detected again after the booster were most primary-vaccination clones, at 96% CD4 and roughly 88% CD8. It was a weaker secondary response, yet one that peaked faster, at day 5 versus 15.

The study made its TCR cDNA through 5'RACE template switching. That step introduced a universal primer site along with UMIs. MiXCR was run by TCRdb on the 5' RACE reads, yielding one entry per CDR3 protein. The table lists 250,000 to 350,000 distinct CDR3 sequences, 3.5% to 5% of them singletons, with roughly 21% in the top ten. The sequence was obtained from a man between 18 and 29 years old who received the YFV17D yellow fever vaccine. This specimen was PBMCs, taken 15 days after the yellow fever booster vaccination. V is TRBV15 and J is TRBJ2-1; possibly TRBD2 for D (6 bases). The DNA for the CDR3 is TGTGCCACCAGCAGGGATCTGGGGCTAGCGAAGAGGAATGAGCAGTTCTTC. This translates into CATSRDLGLAKRNEQFF.